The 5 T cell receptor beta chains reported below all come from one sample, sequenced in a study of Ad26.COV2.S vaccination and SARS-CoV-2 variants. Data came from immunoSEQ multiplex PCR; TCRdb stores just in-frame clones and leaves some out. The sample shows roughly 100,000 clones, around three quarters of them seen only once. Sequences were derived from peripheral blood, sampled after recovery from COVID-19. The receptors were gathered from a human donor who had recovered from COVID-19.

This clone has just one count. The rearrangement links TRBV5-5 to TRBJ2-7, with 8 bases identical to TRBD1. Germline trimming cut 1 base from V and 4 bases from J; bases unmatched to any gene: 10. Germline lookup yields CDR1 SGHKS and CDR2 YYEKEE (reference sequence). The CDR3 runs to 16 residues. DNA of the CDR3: TGTGCCAGCAGCTTGCGAGACAGGGGTCAGGGGTACGAGCAGTACTTC. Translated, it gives CASSLRDRGQGYEQYF.

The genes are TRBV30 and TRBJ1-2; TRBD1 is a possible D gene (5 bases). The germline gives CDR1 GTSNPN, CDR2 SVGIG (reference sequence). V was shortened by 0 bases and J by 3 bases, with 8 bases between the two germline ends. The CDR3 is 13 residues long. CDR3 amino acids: CAWSVDSHYGYTF. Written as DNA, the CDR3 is TGTGCCTGGAGTGTAGACAGTCACTATGGCTACACCTTC.

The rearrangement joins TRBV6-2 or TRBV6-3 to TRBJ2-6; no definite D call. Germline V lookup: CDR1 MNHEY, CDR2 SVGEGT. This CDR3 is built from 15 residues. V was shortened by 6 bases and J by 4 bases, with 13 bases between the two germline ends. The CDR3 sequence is CASSFTVSGANVLTF. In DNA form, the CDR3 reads TGTGCCAGCAGCTTCACAGTGTCCGGGGCCAACGTCCTGACTTTC.

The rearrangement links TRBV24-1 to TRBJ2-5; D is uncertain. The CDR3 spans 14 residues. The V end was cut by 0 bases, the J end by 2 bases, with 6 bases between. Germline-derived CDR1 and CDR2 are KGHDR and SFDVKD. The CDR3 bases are TGTGCCACCAGTGATTTGTACCCGCAAGAGACCCAGTACTTC. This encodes CATSDLYPQETQYF.

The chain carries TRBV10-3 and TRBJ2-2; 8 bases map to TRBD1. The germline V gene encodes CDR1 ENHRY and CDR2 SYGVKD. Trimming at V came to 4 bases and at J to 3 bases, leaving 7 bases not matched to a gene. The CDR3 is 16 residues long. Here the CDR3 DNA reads TGTGCCATCAGTGTATTGGGACAGGACGACACCGGGGAGCTGTTTTTT. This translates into CAISVLGQDDTGELFF.